The 5 T cell receptor beta chains listed next were all sequenced from one sample in a study of beta chain features in type 1 diabetes. Notes on the study in general: Shortening that was moderate but significant affected the TCRB CDR3s of Type 1 diabetes patients in all four CD4+ subsets.

The sequenced template was cDNA made from the entire isolated RNA. The data were produced by immunoSEQ multiplex PCR, yet TCRdb's version contains in-frame clones alone and is incomplete. The sample includes 600,000 or so clones, over 13% of them seen just once. The antigens these receptors bind are not known. The sample taken for sequencing was naive CD4+ T cells from blood. The origin of the receptors is a man between 18 and 35 years old with type 1 diabetes.

This clone was seen a few times. V and J are TRBV2 and TRBJ2-1, with D possibly matching TRBD2 (5 bases). The CDR3 loop spans 14 amino acids. The V end was cut by 5 bases, the J end by 2 bases, with 10 bases between. CDR1 and CDR2 from the germline V gene are SNHLY and FYNNEI. The CDR3 here is CASSSSAAYNEQFF. Here the CDR3 DNA reads TGTGCCAGCAGTAGTAGCGCCGCCTACAATGAGCAGTTCTTC.

The V and J genes are TRBV30 and TRBJ2-7; perhaps TRBD1 as D (6 bases). Per the germline V gene, CDR1 is GTSNPN and CDR2 is SVGIG (reference sequence). This CDR3 region has 15 residues. V was shortened by 2 bases and J by 0 bases, with 14 bases between the two germline ends. The CDR3 DNA follows: TGTGCCTGGAGTCACAGGGTGGTGAGCTCCTACGAGCAGTACTTC. This codes for CAWSHRVVSSYEQYF.

The chain carries TRBV28 and TRBJ2-3, with D perhaps matching TRBD1 or TRBD2 (5 bases each). This CDR3 is 15 amino acids long. The V gene lost 4 bases and the J gene lost 0 bases, with 11 bases spanning the gap. CDR1 MDHEN and CDR2 SYDVKM come from the germline V gene. This CDR3 is CASSSGQVSTDTQYF. The CDR3 coding sequence is TGTGCCAGCAGTTCGGGGCAGGTTAGCACAGATACGCAGTATTTT. Complete variable domain (other parts from reference TRBV28 and TRBJ2-3): DVKVTQSSRYLVKRTGEKVFLECVQDMDHENMFWYRQDPGLGLRLIYFSYDVKMKEKGDIPEGYSVSREKKERFSLILESASTNQTSMYLCASSSGQVSTDTQYFGPGTRLTVL.

This clone was picked up a small number of times. The identical CDR3 is also encoded by other nucleotide sequences in the sample. J is TRBJ2-7 and V is TRBV30, with TRBD1 matching over 8 bases. The CDR3 has 15 amino acids. The junction had 4 bases not matched to a gene; V was cut back by 0 bases and J by 0 bases. Per germline, CDR1 GTSNPN and CDR2 SVGIG (reference sequence). The CDR3 coding sequence is TGTGCCTGGAGTGTCCTCACAGGGGGCTCCTACGAGCAGTACTTC. Translated, it gives CAWSVLTGGSYEQYF.

The chain joins TRBV5-6 to TRBJ2-5; D is unresolved. The CDR3 has 15 amino acids. Trimming left V 1 base short and J 1 base short, with 11 bases between. Germline V gene sequence: CDR1 SGHDT, CDR2 YYEEEE. The CDR3 here is CASSLLHLTQETQYF. The CDR3 DNA follows: TGTGCCAGCAGCTTGCTCCATCTAACCCAAGAGACCCAGTACTTC.